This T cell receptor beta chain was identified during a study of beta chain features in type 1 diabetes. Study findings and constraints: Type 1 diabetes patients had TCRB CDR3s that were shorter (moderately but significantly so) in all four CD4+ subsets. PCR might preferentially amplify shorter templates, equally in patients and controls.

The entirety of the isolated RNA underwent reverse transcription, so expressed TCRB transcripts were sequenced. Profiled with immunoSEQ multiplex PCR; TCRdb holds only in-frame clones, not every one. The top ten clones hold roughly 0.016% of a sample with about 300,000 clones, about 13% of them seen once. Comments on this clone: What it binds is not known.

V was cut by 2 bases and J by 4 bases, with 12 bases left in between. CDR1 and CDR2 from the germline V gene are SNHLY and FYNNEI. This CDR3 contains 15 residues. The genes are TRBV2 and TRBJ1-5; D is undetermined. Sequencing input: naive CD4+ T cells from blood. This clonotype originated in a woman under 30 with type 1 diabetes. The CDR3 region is CASSESSAANQPQHF. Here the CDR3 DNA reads TGTGCCAGCAGTGAAAGCTCGGCAGCGAATCAGCCCCAGCATTTT.